The 13 T cell receptor beta chains given below trace back to one sample, sequenced in a study of blood T cell repertoires in COVID-19. Produced via immunoSEQ multiplex PCR; TCRdb's table is partial and in-frame only. The sample holds around 250,000 clones; around 84% are singletons and the top ten take around 4.1%. Sequenced input: PBMCs or T cells enriched from blood (not recorded which). Every receptor here comes from a young man with acute COVID-19.

This clone was recorded only once. This chain joins TRBV6-5 and TRBJ1-5; 9 bases agree with TRBD1. The CDR3 consists of 15 residues. The germline V gene has CDR1 MNHEY and CDR2 SVGAGI. With 7 bases clipped from V and 1 base from J, the junction kept 5 bases outside the gene matches. CDR3 coding DNA: TGTGCCAGCACCGGGACAGGGCAAAGCAATCAGCCCCAGCATTTT. Translating it yields CASTGTGQSNQPQHF.

This chain uses TRBV7-9 with TRBJ1-5; no firm D call. The germline CDR1 and CDR2 sequences are SEHNR and FQNEAQ (reference sequence). This CDR3 region has 15 residues. Trimming stripped 1 base from V and 2 bases from J, with 9 bases between. This chain's CDR3 is CASSLGVGGNQPQHF. The CDR3, as DNA: TGTGCCAGCAGCTTAGGTGTCGGGGGCAATCAGCCCCAGCATTTT.

This chain joins TRBV12-3 or TRBV12-4 and TRBJ1-1; D call uncertain. Trimming removed 6 bases at V and 4 bases at J, with 6 bases between. The CDR3 runs 11 residues. This chain's CDR3 is CASSPGTEAFF. DNA for the CDR3: TGTGCCAGCAGCCCAGGCACTGAAGCTTTCTTT.

This chain links TRBV5-1 with TRBJ1-1; the D is unclear. Germline V CDR1 and CDR2: SGHRS, YFSETQ. The CDR3 covers 15 residues. V was clipped by 4 bases and J by 6 bases, with 19 bases between them. This chain's CDR3 is CASSPLGRKEAEAFF. The CDR3 DNA follows: TGCGCCAGCAGCCCACTCGGGAGAAAGGAGGCTGAAGCTTTCTTT.

This clone was detected once. The chain carries TRBV29-1 and TRBJ1-2; maybe TRBD1 (6 bases). Germline values: CDR1 SQVTM, CDR2 ANQGSEA. The CDR3 is 13 residues long. V was clipped by 4 bases and J by 7 bases, with 16 bases between them. CDR3 nucleotides: TGCAGCGTTGGTTCAGGGACATTGGCTGGCTACACCTTC. Protein: CSVGSGTLAGYTF.

This chain uses TRBV2 with TRBJ1-5; 9 nucleotides agree with TRBD1. CDR1 and CDR2 from the germline V gene are SNHLY and FYNNEI. Trimming at V came to 5 bases and at J to 1 base, leaving 3 bases not matched to a gene. CDR3 length equals 15 residues. CDR3 sequence (DNA): TGTGCCAGCAGTAAACAGGGGGCGAGCAATCAGCCCCAGCATTTT. It encodes CASSKQGASNQPQHF.

The chain employs TRBV5-5 and TRBJ2-2; D is perhaps TRBD2 (7 bases). V lost 4 bases to trimming and J lost 6 bases, with 16 bases between them. This CDR3 is built from 15 residues. Germline V gives CDR1 SGHKS, CDR2 YYEKEE (reference sequence). The CDR3 region is CASSPWGGRAGELFF. As DNA, the CDR3 is TGTGCCAGCAGCCCCTGGGGGGGGCGAGCCGGGGAGCTGTTTTTT.

V usage is TRBV5-4 and J usage is TRBJ1-1; no definite D call. The germline V gene has CDR1 SGHNT and CDR2 YYREEE (reference sequence). The length of the CDR3 is 16 residues. V was trimmed by 4 bases and J by 3 bases, leaving 19 bases between them. The CDR3 region has the DNA TGTGCCAGCAGCCCTAAAAACCTCCCGAGGGACACTGAAGCTTTCTTT. Encoded protein: CASSPKNLPRDTEAFF.

V gene TRBV9 combines with J gene TRBJ2-5; 9 nucleotides match TRBD1. The V gene end was trimmed by 4 bases and the J gene end by 4 bases; junction bases not matched to a gene: 5. Germline CDR1 SGDLS, CDR2 YYNGEE. This CDR3 has 14 amino acids. Here the CDR3 reads CASSSGTGRETQYF. CDR3 in DNA: TGTGCCAGCAGCTCCGGGACAGGGAGAGAGACCCAGTACTTC.

The rearrangement joins TRBV5-1 to TRBJ2-2, with 8 bases lining up with TRBD1. The J segment lost 5 bases and the V segment lost 2 bases, leaving 5 bases of the junction unmatched. The CDR3 sequence is 15 residues long. In germline, CDR1 is SGHRS, CDR2 YFSETQ. The CDR3, as DNA: TGCGCCAGCAGCTTCGGACAGGGTGAAACCGGGGAGCTGTTTTTT. Residues: CASSFGQGETGELFF.

The rearrangement uses TRBV18 and TRBJ2-3; TRBD2 matches 7 bases. The CDR3 consists of 16 residues. Germline CDR1 reads KGHSH; CDR2 reads LQKENI. With V trimmed by 3 bases and J by 6 bases, 12 bases remained unmatched. The CDR3 protein is CASSPWGGVQRDTQYF. CDR3 nucleotides: TGTGCCAGCTCACCTTGGGGAGGGGTCCAACGGGATACGCAGTATTTT.

The rearrangement joins TRBV18 to TRBJ1-2; tentatively, D is TRBD1 (5 bases). The CDR3 runs to 14 residues. The V end lost 3 bases, the J end lost 0 bases, and 8 bases lay between the germline ends. Germline V CDR1 and CDR2: KGHSH, LQKENI. The DNA for the CDR3 is TGTGCCAGCTCACCTGGAGGGGCTAACTATGGCTACACCTTC. Translation: CASSPGGANYGYTF. Using reference TRBV18 and TRBJ1-2 for the parts outside the CDR3, the full variable domain is NAGVMQNPRHLVRRRGQEARLRCSPMKGHSHVYWYRQLPEEGLKFMVYLQKENIIDESGMPKERFSAEFPKEGPSILRIQQVVRGDSAAYFCASSPGGANYGYTFGSGTRLTVV.

The gene calls are TRBV19 and TRBJ2-4; D perhaps matches TRBD1 (6 bases). The CDR3 spans 15 residues. Trimming stripped 3 bases from V and 2 bases from J, with 11 bases between. Per the germline V gene, CDR1 is LNHDA and CDR2 is SQIVND (reference sequence). In nucleotides, the CDR3 is TGTGCCAGTAGTATGCCACAGGGTACCAAAAACATTCAGTACTTC. It is translated as CASSMPQGTKNIQYF.